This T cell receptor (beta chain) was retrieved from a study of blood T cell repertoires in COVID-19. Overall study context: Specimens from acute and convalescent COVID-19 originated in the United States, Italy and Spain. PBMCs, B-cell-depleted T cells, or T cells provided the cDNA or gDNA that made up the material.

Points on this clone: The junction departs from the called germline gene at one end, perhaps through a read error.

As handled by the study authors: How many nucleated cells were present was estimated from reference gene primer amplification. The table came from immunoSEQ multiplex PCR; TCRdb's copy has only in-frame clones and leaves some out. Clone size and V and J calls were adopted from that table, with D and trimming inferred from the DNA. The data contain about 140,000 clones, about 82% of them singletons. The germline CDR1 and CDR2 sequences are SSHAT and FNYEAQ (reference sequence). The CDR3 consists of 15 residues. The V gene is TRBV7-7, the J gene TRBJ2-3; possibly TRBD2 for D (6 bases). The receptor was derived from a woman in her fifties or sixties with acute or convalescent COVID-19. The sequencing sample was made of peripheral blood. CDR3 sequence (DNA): TGTGCTAGCAGTCCTGGTGCGGGAAGCACAGATACGCAGTATTTT. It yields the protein CASSPGAGSTDTQYF.